This TCR beta chain was retrieved from a study of siplizumab effects on memory and regulatory T cells. Notes on the study in general: Phenotypic classification as naive or memory proved unattainable for roughly 75-96% of proliferating CD4+ or CD8+ clones. Among mappable alloreactive CD4+ clones, the Treg-derived fraction averaged approximately 75% with siplizumab versus less than 35% in controls.

Note on this clone: The target antigen is unknown.

Produced via immunoSEQ multiplex PCR; TCRdb's table is partial and in-frame only. This table holds about 100,000 clones, about 90% found once. This CDR3 has 14 amino acids. Germline V lookup: CDR1 MNHEY, CDR2 SVGAGI. Trimming at V came to 4 bases and at J to 4 bases, leaving 6 bases not matched to a gene. The sequenced sample consisted of CD4+ T cells sorted from blood. This clonotype was obtained from a human donor in good health. This chain uses TRBV6-5 with TRBJ2-7, with TRBD1 identical over 8 bases. The CDR3 nucleotides are TGTGCCAGCAGTTCCCGGACAGGGATATACGAGCAGTACTTC. It is translated as CASSSRTGIYEQYF.